A single T cell receptor (beta chain) is shown here with its context. Its antigen is not known. Losses at the gene ends were 5 bases for V and 6 bases for J; bases not matched to a gene: 3. The CDR3 runs to 14 residues. Germline V gives CDR1 LNHDA, CDR2 SQIVND (reference sequence). Time point described: week 23, last vaccination. What each vaccine dose contained was 300 ug of mutant IDH1 20-mer peptide, accompanied by topical imiquimod. New IDH1-mutant, ATRX-lost WHO grade 3 or 4 astrocytomas occurred in donors. The data were obtained in a study of a mutant IDH1 vaccine in newly diagnosed glioma. Only in-frame clones appear in the TCRdb table, and some are missing; sequencing was by immunoSEQ multiplex PCR. The sample lists 65,000 or so clones; around 83% were seen once. Overall study findings and caveats: Shifts in the top peripheral T cell clonotypes seemed unrelated to pseudoprogression.

The genes are TRBV19 and TRBJ2-3; 12 bases map to TRBD2. This clonotype originated in a man in his thirties or forties with glioma. Sequenced here: PBMCs, sampled from a glioma patient whose treatment included an IDH1 peptide vaccine. The CDR3 DNA follows: TGTGCCAGTAGTGCTAGCGGGGGGGCCGATACGCAGTATTTT. The encoded protein is CASSASGGADTQYF.